The entry below gives a single T cell receptor (beta chain) sequence along with its context. Its antigen is not known. The sample belongs to a study of cytomegalovirus exposure and HLA in healthy donors. General study results and limits: The authors listed 164 TCR beta chains as cytomegalovirus-associated. It was likely that a cluster of highly shared sequence variants was a sequencing artifact. TCR beta chain V- and J-gene trimming was linked, in a later analysis, to a missense variant in DCLRE1C. The HLA-A and HLA-B alleles of most subjects were reportedly predicted accurately from TCR beta sequences.

The PCR had 60 Vbeta and 13 Jbeta primers. Clones were read by immunoSEQ multiplex PCR, and TCRdb kept only the in-frame ones, dropping some. The sample holds over 110,000 clones, 82% seen once. Per germline, CDR1 MNHEY and CDR2 SMNVEV (reference sequence). The ends were cut back, 4 bases at V and 5 bases at J, with 11 bases in the middle. The CDR3 runs to 14 residues. Sequencing was performed on PBMCs. The chain joins TRBV27 to TRBJ2-2, with no clear D. This TCR derives from a male donor in good health and CMV-seronegative. The CDR3 bases are TGTGCCAGCAGTTGGCTCGGGTCGACCGGGGAGCTGTTTTTT. This encodes CASSWLGSTGELFF.